A selection of T cell receptor beta chains follows, all from one sample in a study of cytomegalovirus exposure and HLA in healthy donors. TCRdb keeps only in-frame clones here, not all; method: immunoSEQ multiplex PCR. The sample lists 95,000 to 150,000 clones, around two thirds occurring once. Input material: PBMCs. Receptor source: a woman aged 40 to 50 in good health and CMV-seropositive. Each CDR3 is given with its conserved first and last residue. The D gene is left open where the match is weak. Part of the rows lack a size; the others show once, few, many or a class for expanded clones.

abundance | d_gene | j_gene | v_gene | CDR3nt | CDR3aa
once | - | TRBJ2-3 | TRBV21-1 | TGTGCCAGCAGCCTACGACTAGCGGGAGGGGGGGGCACAGATACGCAGTATTTT | CASSLRLAGGGGTDTQYF
few | - | TRBJ2-7 | TRBV19 | TGTGCCAGTAGTATCACCGGGACAACCTACGAGCAGTACTTC | CASSITGTTYEQYF
- | TRBD1 | TRBJ1-2 | TRBV19 | TGTGCCAGTAGTACCCGGACAGGTACTAACTATGGCTACACCTTC | CASSTRTGTNYGYTF
- | TRBD2 | TRBJ2-3 | TRBV30 | TGTGCCTGGAGACTGGTGCGGGGGGGCCGGGATACGCAATATTTT | CAWRLVRGGRDTQYF
few | - | TRBJ2-1 | TRBV7-6 | TGTGCCAGCAGCCCGCCCCGACTCAATGAGCAGTTCTTC | CASSPPRLNEQFF
- | TRBD1 | TRBJ2-7 | TRBV30 | TGTGCCTGGAGCTGGGACAGGGTAGACGAGCAGTACTTC | CAWSWDRVDEQYF
- | TRBD2 | TRBJ2-2 | TRBV9 | TGTGCCAGCACATTAACAGGGACTAGTACCGGGGAGCTGTTTTTT | CASTLTGTSTGELFF
- | TRBD1 | TRBJ1-6 | TRBV28 | TGTGCCAGCAGTTTTGAGTCAGGGGGCAATAATTCACCCCTCCACTTT | CASSFESGGNNSPLHF
- | - | TRBJ1-1 | TRBV10-1 | TGCGCCAGCATGGCCGGGGGAGCCACTGAAGCTTTCTTT | CASMAGGATEAFF
- | TRBD1 | TRBJ2-7 | TRBV5-1 | TGCGCCAGCAGCTTGGCACAGGGGGCTGGCGAGCAGTACTTC | CASSLAQGAGEQYF
- | - | TRBJ2-3 | TRBV7-9 | TGTTCCAGCAGCTCGGTCCCAGATACGCAGTATTTT | CSSSSVPDTQYF
- | TRBD1 | TRBJ2-7 | TRBV9 | TGTGCCAGCAGCGCGGGACAGGGTCGGCAGTACTTC | CASSAGQGRQYF
- | TRBD1 | TRBJ1-4 | TRBV19 | TGTGCCAGTACCGACAGGGGATCAACTAATGAAAAACTGTTTTTT | CASTDRGSTNEKLFF
- | - | TRBJ2-7 | TRBV28 | TGTGCCAGCAGCCCGGGCGCGGGACGGTCCTACGAGCAGTACTTC | CASSPGAGRSYEQYF
- | - | TRBJ2-1 | TRBV4-1 | TGCGCCAGCAGCCAACCCGAGTTGGATGAGCAGTTCTTC | CASSQPELDEQFF
- | - | TRBJ2-7 | TRBV29-1 | TGCAGCGTGGGGGGTAGGAACTACGAGCAGTACTTC | CSVGGRNYEQYF
- | TRBD1 | TRBJ1-1 | TRBV12-5 | TGTGCTAGTGACACTCAAGACAGGGGGTACACTGAAGCTTTCTTT | CASDTQDRGYTEAFF